The 11 T cell receptor beta chains presented below share a single source sample, sequenced in a study of T cell changes during pregnancy in multiple sclerosis. Profiled with immunoSEQ multiplex PCR; TCRdb holds only in-frame clones, not every one. The sample yields more than 40,000 clones, around 92% seen once. Sequencing was performed on CD8+ T cells from peripheral blood mononuclear cells, taken after pregnancy. The receptors stem from a female donor with multiple sclerosis, enrolled in a pregnancy study.

This chain joins TRBV6-5 and TRBJ2-7; D may be TRBD2 (6 bases). Trimming took off 7 bases at V and 6 bases at J, with 19 bases between the two ends. Germline V gene sequence: CDR1 MNHEY, CDR2 SVGAGI. The CDR3 spans 14 residues. The CDR3 loop is CASNPGGEGSEQYF. CDR3 coding DNA: TGTGCCAGCAACCCCGGGGGAGAGGGTAGCGAGCAGTACTTC.

This clone was detected once. The chain carries TRBV7-3 and TRBJ2-7; TRBD2 matches 7 bases. The CDR3 has 15 amino acids. CDR1 and CDR2 from the germline V gene are SGHTA and FQGTGA. V was pared by 2 bases and J by 2 bases, with 6 bases of the junction left unmatched. CDR3 DNA sequence: TGTGCCAGCAGCTTAGGACTAGGGCCGACCTACGAGCAGTACTTC. Translation gives CASSLGLGPTYEQYF.

The rearrangement uses TRBV27 and TRBJ1-3; perhaps TRBD1 as D (6 bases). The CDR3 has 16 amino acids. Trimming removed 4 bases from V and 4 bases from J, with 17 bases in between. The germline V gene has CDR1 MNHEY and CDR2 SMNVEV (reference sequence). CDR3 DNA: TGTGCCAGCAGTTCGACGCCTTTCAGGGGAGGAAACACCATATATTTT. It codes for CASSSTPFRGGNTIYF.

The chain couples TRBV6-1 to TRBJ2-1; D is possibly TRBD1 (6 bases). Germline V gene sequence: CDR1 MNHNS, CDR2 SASEGT. This CDR3 is 12 amino acids long. V lost 2 bases, J lost 9 bases, and 8 bases lay in between. CDR3: CASSETGIEQFF. CDR3 nucleotides: TGTGCCAGCAGTGAAACAGGGATTGAGCAGTTCTTC.

This chain connects TRBV27 to TRBJ2-7; TRBD2 matches at 9 bases. CDR3 size: 15 residues. V dropped 8 bases and J dropped 4; count of bases not matched to a gene: 12. Germline V lookup: CDR1 MNHEY, CDR2 SMNVEV (reference sequence). The CDR3 DNA follows: TGTGCCAGCGGGGAGTTAGCGGGAGAACTATACGAGCAGTACTTC. Protein: CASGELAGELYEQYF.

The V call is TRBV19, the J call TRBJ2-3, with 7 bases identical to TRBD1. V was pared by 3 bases and J by 3 bases, with 6 bases of the junction left unmatched. CDR3 size: 15 residues. In germline, CDR1 is LNHDA, CDR2 SQIVND (reference sequence). This CDR3 is CASSIQGEVTDTQYF. CDR3 DNA sequence: TGTGCCAGTAGTATCCAGGGGGAAGTGACAGATACGCAGTATTTT.

This clone was counted a few times. The chain employs TRBV6-4 and TRBJ2-3; D might be TRBD2 (5 bases). In germline, CDR1 is MRHNA, CDR2 SNTAGT. Trimming took off 6 bases at V and 2 bases at J, with 15 bases between the two ends. CDR3 length: 15 amino acids. CDR3 in DNA: TGTGCCAGCAGCGACGGAGGACGGCACACAGATACGCAGTATTTT. It codes for CASSDGGRHTDTQYF.

This rearrangement joins TRBV7-8 to TRBJ2-7; TRBD1 is a possible D gene (6 bases). Per the germline V gene, CDR1 is SGHVS and CDR2 is FQNEAQ. This CDR3 region has 13 residues. Trimming took 5 bases from V and 6 from J, leaving 14 bases between them. The DNA for the CDR3 is TGTGCCAGCAGCGCCGGACAGACCCGCGAGCAGTACTTC. Residues: CASSAGQTREQYF.

In its sample, this clone was seen once. The chain combines TRBV11-2 with TRBJ2-7; TRBD1 aligns across 11 bases. V lost 0 bases to trimming and J lost 4 bases; unmatched junction nucleotides: 2. The length of the CDR3 is 15 residues. Germline V gene sequence: CDR1 SGHAT, CDR2 FQNNGV. In nucleotides, the CDR3 is TGTGCCAGCAGCTTAGAGGGACAGGGGGTGTACGAGCAGTACTTC. Protein: CASSLEGQGVYEQYF.

V is TRBV19 and J is TRBJ1-2; D not resolved. The CDR3 is made up of 14 amino acids. Per the germline V gene, CDR1 is LNHDA and CDR2 is SQIVND (reference sequence). The V gene lost 5 bases and the J gene lost 6 bases, with 16 bases spanning the gap. CDR3 in DNA: TGTGCCAGTAGTCTTAACCCAGGAAAAAATGGCTACACCTTC. Translation gives CASSLNPGKNGYTF.

Here the CDR3 DNA reads TGTGCCAGCAGCTTAGCGCGAGGTCTTTACAATGAGCAGTTCTTC. This encodes CASSLARGLYNEQFF. The chain recombines TRBV7-9 with TRBJ2-1; no definite D call. The CDR3 loop spans 15 amino acids. CDR1 is SEHNR and CDR2 is FQNEAQ in the germline V gene (reference sequence). Trimming stripped 0 bases from V and 4 bases from J, with 10 bases between. Full variable domain (missing parts from reference TRBV7-9 and TRBJ2-1): DTGVSQNPRHKITKRGQNVTFRCDPISEHNRLYWYRQTLGQGPEFLTYFQNEAQLEKSRLLSDRFSAERPKGSFSTLEIQRTEQGDSAMYLCASSLARGLYNEQFFGPGTRLTVL.